This note documents a single T cell receptor (beta chain) sequence. The target of this receptor is not known. Per-base qualities were not stored, and no clone one base away is much larger. The sample is drawn from a study of OX40 agonist ivuxolimab in advanced cancers. About the investigation overall: Ivuxolimab was an agonistic, fully human IgG2 monoclonal antibody directed against OX40 (CD134), a costimulatory receptor. The point of sequencing TCRbeta in the periphery was to test whether ivuxolimab changed TCR sequence diversity and drove clonal T-cell expansion. Among the approximately 50 dose-escalation patients, some 20 had hepatocellular carcinoma, approximately 15 melanoma, 9 renal cell carcinoma and 9 head and neck cancer. The dose-escalation cohort was 82.7% male with a mean age of about 58 years, ranging from roughly 20 to 80. Intravenous ivuxolimab was administered to patients every 2 weeks at six dose levels: 0.01, 0.1, 0.3, 1.5, 3 and 10 mg/kg. Patients were allowed to have had prior anti-PD-1, anti-PD-L1 or anti-CTLA-4 therapy, and less than 45% of the dose-escalation patients had previously received checkpoint inhibitors. Partial responses occurred in three dose-escalation patients: two with cutaneous melanoma and one with hepatocellular carcinoma. The monotherapy dose-escalation portion (N of about 50 patients) of the phase I ivuxolimab trial is reported in the paper.

Sequences SNHLY (CDR1) and FYNNEI (CDR2) are obtained from the germline V gene. The junction shows trimming of 7 bases on V and 6 bases on J, plus 16 bases between the germline ends. Inclusive of the bounding cysteine and phenylalanine, the CDR3 is 13 residues long. This entry keeps only the CDR3 DNA: 39 bases, framed from base 1. For sequencing of the TCRbeta CDR3 region, genomic DNA was extracted from the sorted cells. TCRbeta CDR3 regions were sequenced using the immunoSEQ Assay. TCRdb took this table from immuneACCESS and kept in-frame rearrangements with V and J called. Such tables lack part of the clones; where checked against another copy, unresolved V genes explain under half of the gap, and the rest is unexplained. Recorded for this sample are about 6,500 clones; roughly 63% of them occurred a single time. The top ten clones comprise roughly 18% of the sample. The study at large found these results: Low levels of normalized T-cell clonal expansion were also seen in some patients who did not respond. In partial responders in the 0.1-3.0 mg/kg groups, normalized peripheral clonal expansion was found to be among the lowest, especially among CD8+ T cells. The antigen specificity of the peripheral T cells that underwent clonal expansion was not determined. At doses of 0.1 to 3.0 mg/kg, clonal expansion of both CD4+ and CD8+ T cells in blood was seen between baseline and week 6. After ivuxolimab, CD8+ T cells had more expanded clones than CD4+ T cells on average.

Patients with a history of autoimmune disease or receiving systemic immunosuppression were excluded from the trial. Peripheral blood for TCR sequencing was collected from all dose cohorts at baseline, on cycle 4 day 1, and on cycle 7 day 1. The samples were drawn from a first-in-human, open-label, multicenter phase I dose-escalation trial of ivuxolimab. Adults with locally advanced or metastatic head and neck squamous cell, hepatocellular, melanoma or renal cell carcinoma were enrolled in the trial. Before TCR sequencing, CD4+ T cells and CD8+ T cells were sorted from peripheral blood as separate populations.

The origin of this receptor is an adult with an advanced solid tumor such as melanoma, head and neck, liver or kidney cancer. The sequence joins TRBV2 to TRBJ2-7; TRBD1 could be the D gene, as 6 bases match. Sequencing was performed on CD4+ or CD8+ T cells sorted from blood, taken in a trial of the OX40 agonist ivuxolimab. The CDR3: CASILTGQAEQYF. The nucleotides read TGTGCCAGCATCCTGACAGGCCAGGCCGAGCAGTACTTC.